The 7 T cell receptor beta chains listed next were all sequenced from one sample in a study of T cell changes during pregnancy in multiple sclerosis. TCRdb keeps only in-frame clones here, not all; method: immunoSEQ multiplex PCR. This sample carries about 80,000 clones, 92% of them seen once, and the ten largest clones take almost 1.5%. Material: peripheral blood, obtained before pregnancy. The receptors originated from a female donor with multiple sclerosis, enrolled in a pregnancy study.

The chain uses TRBV5-8 and TRBJ2-5, with D perhaps TRBD1 (6 bases). The germline V gene encodes CDR1 SGHTS and CDR2 YDEGEE. V was clipped by 6 bases and J by 2 bases, with 17 bases between them. The CDR3 totals 15 residues. CDR3 sequence (DNA): TGTGCCAGCACACCGGGACAAGGGAATCAAGAGACCCAGTACTTC. It yields the protein CASTPGQGNQETQYF.

Regarding this clone: This may be a read error: a much more frequent sequence differs by one nucleotide. The chain combines TRBV14 with TRBJ1-6; 7 nucleotides agree with TRBD1. V dropped 4 bases and J dropped 7; count of bases not matched to a gene: 1. The CDR3 consists of 13 residues. Germline loops: CDR1 SGHDN, CDR2 FVKESK. This chain's CDR3 is CASSRQGNSPLHF. The CDR3 region has the DNA TGTGCCAGCAGCCGACAGGGAAATTCACCCCTCCACTTT.

The gene calls are TRBV5-4 and TRBJ2-3; TRBD2 might be the D (6 bases). The CDR3 contains 14 residues. V was shortened by 3 bases and J by 5 bases, with 13 bases between the two germline ends. Germline CDR1 is SGHNT and CDR2 is YYREEE (reference sequence). DNA of the CDR3: TGTGCCAGCAGCTGGACCTTGGGGGGAGATACGCAGTATTTT. Its translation is CASSWTLGGDTQYF.

This clone was recorded a few times. A read error may account for a junction end that differs from germline. The chain links TRBV7-2 to TRBJ1-5, with TRBD1 identical over 7 bases. CDR3 length: 13 residues. The germline V gene has CDR1 SGHTA and CDR2 FQGNSA. CDR3: CASSLSQWDSRNF. Written as DNA, the CDR3 is TGTGCCAGCAGCTTAAGTCAATGGGACAGTCGGAATTTT. The full variable domain, in which reference TRBV7-2 and TRBJ1-5 provide the parts outside the CDR3, is GAGVSQSPSNKVTEKGKDVELRCDPISGHTALYWYRQSLGQGLEFLIYFQGNSAPDKSGLPSDRFSAERTGGSVSTLTIQRTQQEDSAVYLCASSLSQWDSRNFGDGTRLSIL.

This sequence joins TRBV30 and TRBJ2-7, with 8 bases identical to TRBD2. Trimming removed 5 bases from V and 7 bases from J; junction bases left unmatched: 10. In germline, CDR1 is GTSNPN, CDR2 SVGIG (reference sequence). This CDR3 is 13 amino acids long. The CDR3 reads CAWEGLAGEEQYF. CDR3 coding DNA: TGTGCCTGGGAAGGACTAGCTGGGGAAGAGCAGTACTTC.

This chain links TRBV18 with TRBJ1-2; D possibly corresponds to TRBD1 (6 bases). V shed 5 bases and J shed 2 bases, with 18 bases lying between them. Looked up from germline, CDR1 is KGHSH and CDR2 is LQKENI. This CDR3 region has 16 residues. This chain's CDR3 is CASSETQGLGNYGYTF. CDR3 in DNA: TGTGCCAGCTCAGAAACGCAGGGGCTGGGGAACTATGGCTACACCTTC.

This chain joins TRBV5-1 and TRBJ2-5; D is undetermined. CDR1 and CDR2 from the germline V gene are SGHRS and YFSETQ. The CDR3 sequence is 15 residues long. The V and J ends lost 4 bases and 2 bases respectively, with 15 bases between them. The CDR3 nucleotides are TGCGCCAGCAGCCCCCAGGTACTCGCTCAAGAGACCCAGTACTTC. Its protein product is CASSPQVLAQETQYF.